A selection of T cell receptor beta chains follows, all from one sample in a study of control samples from healthy donors and cancer patients. Data came from immunoSEQ multiplex PCR; TCRdb stores just in-frame clones and leaves some out. In the table there are roughly 55,000 clones, 88% of which are singletons. Sequencing was done on a sample of blood. The receptors stem from a man in his fifties or sixties in good health. Each CDR3 is given with its conserved first and last residue. A D gene is named only where the DNA matches it firmly. Clone size is shown for a subset of rows, as once, few, many or a class of expanded clone.

j_gene | abundance | d_gene | v_gene | CDR3aa | CDR3nt
TRBJ2-5 | NA | NA | TRBV9 | CASSVGRGLETQYF | TGTGCCAGCAGCGTAGGAAGGGGCCTAGAGACCCAGTACTTC
TRBJ1-3 | few | NA | TRBV3-1/TRBV3-2 | CASSQAGNTIYF | TGTGCCAGCAGCCAAGCTGGAAACACCATATATTTT
TRBJ2-1 | NA | NA | TRBV19 | CASSIFVGDNEQFF | TGTGCCAGTAGTATATTTGTAGGTGACAATGAGCAGTTCTTC
TRBJ1-4 | NA | NA | TRBV28 | CASSLISSYEKLFF | TGTGCCAGCAGTTTAATAAGCTCCTATGAAAAACTGTTTTTT
TRBJ1-1 | NA | TRBD1 | TRBV7-6 | CASSLTTGGMNKGAEAFF | TGTGCCAGCAGCTTAACGACAGGGGGCATGAACAAGGGTGCTGAAGCTTTCTTT
TRBJ2-1 | NA | TRBD2 | TRBV9 | CASSVLAGGVYEQFF | TGTGCCAGCAGCGTTTTAGCGGGAGGGGTCTATGAGCAGTTCTTC
TRBJ2-3 | NA | TRBD1 | TRBV13 | CASSWGQQRDTQYF | TGTGCCAGCAGCTGGGGACAGCAAAGAGATACGCAGTATTTT
TRBJ1-1 | NA | NA | TRBV19 | CASSTPRVSGGTEAFF | TGTGCCAGTAGTACCCCGAGGGTCTCCGGAGGCACTGAAGCTTTCTTT
TRBJ2-7 | NA | NA | TRBV18 | CASSPRQQGYEQYF | TGTGCCAGCTCACCACGGCAACAAGGGTACGAGCAGTACTTC
TRBJ2-1 | NA | TRBD2 | TRBV5-1 | CASSLGGGGYNEQFF | TGCGCCAGCAGCTTGGGGGGCGGGGGCTACAATGAGCAGTTCTTC
TRBJ2-7 | once | NA | TRBV24-1 | CATSEGSRYEQYF | TGTGCCACCAGTGAGGGGTCAAGGTACGAGCAGTACTTC
TRBJ1-5 | NA | NA | TRBV3-1/TRBV3-2 | CASSQASQVWGVGQPQHF | TGTGCCAGCAGCCAAGCTTCCCAGGTCTGGGGTGTCGGTCAGCCCCAGCATTTT
TRBJ1-6 | NA | TRBD1 | TRBV5-1 | CASSTGTGGWDSPLHF | TGCGCCAGCAGCACCGGGACAGGGGGCTGGGATTCACCCCTCCACTTT
TRBJ2-2 | NA | NA | TRBV5-4 | CASSRESTGELFF | TGTGCCAGCAGCCGAGAATCCACCGGGGAGCTGTTTTTT
TRBJ1-1 | NA | TRBD1 | TRBV6-5 | CASRRDSLNTEAFF | TGTGCCAGCAGACGGGACAGCCTGAACACTGAAGCTTTCTTT
TRBJ2-1 | once | TRBD1 | TRBV7-7 | CASSPTGEPYNEQFF | TGTGCCAGCAGTCCTACAGGGGAGCCCTACAATGAGCAGTTCTTC
TRBJ1-1 | NA | NA | TRBV29-1 | CSVEDPYGGWSTDEAFF | TGCAGCGTTGAAGATCCGTATGGGGGATGGTCTACGGATGAAGCTTTCTTT
TRBJ2-7 | NA | TRBD2 | TRBV5-1 | CASSSGTSSYEQYF | TGCGCCAGCAGCTCCGGGACTAGCTCCTACGAGCAGTACTTC
TRBJ1-5 | NA | TRBD1 | TRBV19 | CASSGTGGSQPQHF | TGTGCCAGTAGTGGGACAGGCGGGAGTCAGCCCCAGCATTTT
TRBJ1-3 | NA | NA | TRBV10-3 | CAISENTPTAGNTIYF | TGTGCCATCAGCGAGAATACTCCGACGGCTGGAAACACCATATATTTT
TRBJ2-7 | NA | NA | TRBV18 | CASSPIRQTYEQYF | TGTGCCAGCTCCCCCATCCGCCAAACCTACGAGCAGTACTTC
TRBJ2-1 | NA | TRBD2 | TRBV7-6 | CASSFFSSGDNEQFF | TGTGCCAGCAGCTTTTTTTCTAGCGGAGACAATGAGCAGTTCTTC
TRBJ2-5 | few | TRBD2 | TRBV11-3 | CASSLGGSGSIETQYF | TGTGCCAGCAGCTTAGGGGGTAGCGGGAGCATCGAGACCCAGTACTTC
TRBJ1-4 | NA | NA | TRBV12-3/TRBV12-4 | CASRPTGNEKLFF | TGTGCCAGCAGACCCACAGGGAATGAAAAACTGTTTTTT
TRBJ2-7 | few | NA | TRBV2 | CASTPLRAGSEQYF | TGTGCCAGCACCCCATTGAGGGCGGGTTCCGAGCAGTACTTC
TRBJ2-5 | NA | TRBD2 | TRBV27 | CASSPIWAGLADQETQYF | TGTGCCAGCAGTCCCATATGGGCGGGACTAGCGGACCAAGAGACCCAGTACTTC
TRBJ2-1 | once | NA | TRBV30 | CAYLSFGRHSYNEQFF | TGTGCCTACCTTTCGTTCGGGAGACACTCCTACAATGAGCAGTTCTTC
TRBJ1-2 | NA | TRBD1 | TRBV5-1 | CASSPGQGEGYTF | TGCGCCAGCAGCCCCGGACAGGGGGAAGGCTACACCTTC
TRBJ2-7 | NA | NA | TRBV18 | CASSQSAEGEQYF | TGTGCCAGCTCACAAAGTGCTGAAGGCGAGCAGTACTTC
TRBJ2-3 | NA | TRBD2 | TRBV7-8 | CASSFRLAGYRGDTQYF | TGTGCCAGCAGCTTTCGACTAGCGGGATACCGTGGAGATACGCAGTATTTT
TRBJ1-1 | NA | NA | TRBV7-2 | CASSLRERNTEAFF | TGTGCCAGCAGCTTAAGGGAACGGAACACTGAAGCTTTCTTT
TRBJ2-7 | NA | TRBD1 | TRBV10-2 | CASSESGQGILSLF | TGCGCCAGCAGTGAGTCGGGACAGGGAATATTGTCCCTCTTC
TRBJ2-3 | NA | NA | TRBV18 | CASSPRTGPYTDTQYF | TGTGCCAGCTCACCCCGGACGGGTCCATACACAGATACGCAGTATTTT
TRBJ1-4 | NA | NA | TRBV7-2 | CASSLFAESNEKLFF | TGTGCCAGCAGCTTATTCGCGGAGTCTAATGAAAAACTGTTTTTT
TRBJ2-7 | NA | NA | TRBV7-9 | CASSLGGGPHYEQYF | TGTGCCAGCAGCTTGGGGGGCGGGCCACACTACGAGCAGTACTTC
TRBJ1-1 | NA | NA | TRBV13 | CASSLGGNLNTEAFF | TGTGCCAGCAGCTTAGGAGGCAACTTGAACACTGAAGCTTTCTTT
TRBJ2-7 | NA | NA | TRBV4-2 | CASSDRAYEQYF | TGTGCCAGCAGCGACCGAGCCTACGAGCAGTACTTC
TRBJ1-1 | once | NA | TRBV18 | CASSPDNRNTEAFF | TGTGCCAGCTCACCGGACAATCGGAACACTGAAGCTTTCTTT
TRBJ1-1 | NA | NA | TRBV28 | CASSLENRNTEAFF | TGTGCCAGCAGTTTAGAAAACCGGAACACTGAAGCTTTCTTT
TRBJ2-1 | NA | NA | TRBV19 | CASRGASYNEQFF | TGTGCCAGTAGGGGGGCATCCTACAATGAGCAGTTCTTC
TRBJ1-2 | few | NA | TRBV3-1/TRBV3-2 | CASSPSDYGYTF | TGTGCCAGCAGCCCCTCGGACTATGGCTACACCTTC
TRBJ1-5 | NA | NA | TRBV18 | CASSQGFNQPQHF | TGTGCCAGCTCACAGGGGTTCAATCAGCCCCAGCATTTT
TRBJ1-1 | NA | NA | TRBV5-4 | CAGSYRDLNTEAFF | TGTGCCGGCAGCTACCGGGACCTGAACACTGAAGCTTTCTTT
TRBJ1-4 | NA | NA | TRBV7-2 | CASSLPGRNEKLFF | TGTGCCAGCAGCTTACCGGGGAGGAATGAAAAACTGTTTTTT
TRBJ1-4 | NA | TRBD1 | TRBV18 | CASSPNWDREEKLFF | TGTGCCAGCTCACCAAATTGGGACAGGGAGGAAAAACTGTTTTTT
TRBJ2-1 | NA | NA | TRBV6-2/TRBV6-3 | CASSVAFMAIHEQFF | TGTGCCAGCAGCGTGGCTTTTATGGCTATTCATGAGCAGTTCTTC
TRBJ2-1 | NA | NA | TRBV24-1 | CATSETGLGGRDEQFF | TGTGCCACCAGTGAAACGGGACTAGGGGGCCGCGATGAGCAGTTCTTC
TRBJ2-1 | NA | NA | TRBV7-8 | CASSSQPGYNEQFF | TGTGCCAGCAGCTCGCAACCGGGGTACAATGAGCAGTTCTTC
TRBJ1-2 | NA | TRBD1 | TRBV18 | CASSPEDRALGGYTF | TGTGCCAGCTCACCCGAGGACAGGGCCCTCGGTGGCTACACCTTC
TRBJ2-7 | NA | NA | TRBV20-1 | CSAQAYEQYF | TGCAGTGCGCAAGCTTACGAGCAGTACTTC
TRBJ2-7 | NA | NA | TRBV28 | CASSPPAFREQYF | TGTGCCAGCAGTCCCCCGGCTTTCCGCGAGCAGTACTTC